This T cell receptor beta chain was sequenced for a study of blood T cells in healthy people across ages. Study-wide results and limits: With unsorted PBMCs, a conclusive comparison of naive versus antigen-experienced cells was not possible.

Notes on this clonotype: Its antigen is still unknown.

Germline assignment: CDR1 SGHVS and CDR2 FNYEAQ. Trimming cost V 3 bases and J 3 bases, with 14 bases left between them. The CDR3 runs to 15 residues. A sample-barcoded 5' primer and a J-beta primer mix were used in a second PCR of roughly 7 to 12 cycles. In TCRdb, the 5' RACE reads were re-called with MiXCR into one record per CDR3 protein. The sample lists around 1.5 million distinct CDR3 sequences, around 59% occurring once. This receptor was taken from a man between 18 and 35 years old in good health. The chain employs TRBV7-6 and TRBJ1-1; no definite D call. Sample: blood. The CDR3 nucleotides read TGTGCCAGCAGCTTTTGGGATGAGAAGGACACTGAAGCTTTCTTT. Translated: CASSFWDEKDTEAFF. Together with reference TRBV7-6 and TRBJ1-1, the CDR3 gives the full variable domain: GAGVSQSPRYKVTKRGQDVALRCDPISGHVSLYWYRQALGQGPEFLTYFNYEAQQDKSGLPNDRFSAERPEGSISTLTIQRTEQRDSAMYRCASSFWDEKDTEAFFGQGTRLTVV.